This T cell receptor (beta chain) was retrieved from a study of technical replicates of blood from four donors. Clones were sequenced by immunoSEQ multiplex PCR, and TCRdb holds only the in-frame ones, with some missing. In the table there are around 84,000 clones, around 97% of which are singletons. J was trimmed by 3 bases and V by 10 bases; bases with no gene match: 8. Germline V CDR1 and CDR2: MDHEN, SYDVKM. The CDR3 extends over 13 amino acids. The receptor was isolated from a human donor in good health. The sequenced sample was T cells isolated from PBMCs. The V and J genes are TRBV28 and TRBJ2-7; 8 nucleotides agree with TRBD1. The CDR3 protein is CATWDRSDYEQYF. The CDR3 region has the DNA TGTGCCACCTGGGACAGGTCCGACTACGAGCAGTACTTC.